The next 22 T cell receptor beta chains were all read from a single sample in a study of cytomegalovirus exposure and HLA in healthy donors. The PCR was carried out with 60 Vbeta primers and 13 Jbeta primers. Some clones are missing from TCRdb's copy, which holds only in-frame ones; the method was immunoSEQ multiplex PCR. The table has about 200,000 clones, 60% to 85% seen once; the top ten hold less than 1.1%. Sequencing was performed on PBMCs. The receptors shown here come from a woman in her thirties or forties in good health and CMV-seronegative.

The chain is built from TRBV4-1 and TRBJ1-2; D not resolved. This CDR3 has 15 amino acids. The germline V and J ends were trimmed by 1 base and 4 bases, with 13 bases remaining between them. Germline CDR1 is MGHRA and CDR2 is YSYEKL. CDR3 sequence reads: CASSQVLSLSYGYTF. The CDR3 nucleotides are TGCGCCAGCAGCCAAGTCCTATCTTTGAGCTATGGCTACACCTTC.

The chain recombines TRBV9 with TRBJ2-7, with 11 bases matching TRBD2. V shed 3 bases and J 5 bases; nucleotides not matched to a gene: 7. This CDR3 is 15 amino acids long. Germline CDR1 reads SGDLS; CDR2 reads YYNGEE. CDR3 nucleotide sequence: TGTGCCAGCAGCGGAGACGGGACTAGCGGAAACGAGCAGTACTTC. This sequence encodes CASSGDGTSGNEQYF.

The V and J genes are TRBV16 and TRBJ1-2; TRBD1 might be the D (6 bases). V was trimmed by 3 bases and J by 4 bases, leaving 12 bases between them. CDR3 length: 14 residues. CDR1 and CDR2 from the germline V gene are KGHSY and FQNENV. CDR3 loop: CASSHSIGGYGYTF. The CDR3 DNA follows: TGTGCCAGCAGCCATAGTATAGGGGGCTATGGCTACACCTTC.

V and J are TRBV6-5 and TRBJ2-1, with a possible D match to TRBD2 (6 bases). The CDR3 totals 13 residues. Germline loops: CDR1 MNHEY, CDR2 SVGAGI. V was clipped by 6 bases and J by 8 bases, with 14 bases between them. The chain's CDR3 is CASSRGGIDEQFF. The CDR3 DNA follows: TGTGCCAGCAGCCGCGGCGGGATCGATGAGCAGTTCTTC.

The rearrangement joins TRBV30 to TRBJ2-1, with D perhaps TRBD2 (6 bases). V was shortened by 2 bases and J by 7 bases, with 18 bases between the two germline ends. CDR1 and CDR2 from the germline V gene are GTSNPN and SVGIG (reference sequence). CDR3 length equals 15 residues. The CDR3 DNA is TGTGCCTGGAGTCTGGACTACTTTAGAATGAATGAGCAGTTCTTC. This gives the protein CAWSLDYFRMNEQFF.

The chain carries TRBV18 and TRBJ1-4; 7 nucleotides match TRBD1. Looked up from germline, CDR1 is KGHSH and CDR2 is LQKENI. This CDR3 contains 15 residues. J lost 2 bases, V lost 3 bases, and 3 bases had no gene match. The CDR3 DNA reads as TGTGCCAGCTCACCTACACAGGGGACTAATGAAAAACTGTTTTTT. Protein product: CASSPTQGTNEKLFF.

The V call is TRBV21-1, the J call TRBJ1-5; the DNA was not compared with TRBD1, the D call given in the table. TRBV21-1 is marked as a pseudogene. This CDR3 spans 16 amino acids. The CDR3 bases are TGTGCCAGCAGCAAAGGAGGGGGTGAAAGCCATCAGCCCCAGCATTTT. It translates to CASSKGGGESHQPQHF.

This chain uses TRBV5-1 with TRBJ1-3; 7 nucleotides match TRBD1. CDR1 is SGHRS, CDR2 YFSETQ, per germline. The CDR3 totals 16 residues. Losses at the gene ends were 1 base for V and 2 bases for J; bases not matched to a gene: 6. In nucleotides, the CDR3 is TGCGCCAGCAGCTTGAGACAGGGTGGTGCTGGAAACACCATATATTTT. Amino acids: CASSLRQGGAGNTIYF.

This chain uses TRBV5-4 with TRBJ2-7; the match to TRBD1 covers 9 bases. The ends lost 0 bases at V and 6 bases at J; junction bases unmatched: 7. Germline V gene data show CDR1 as SGHNT and CDR2 as YYREEE (reference sequence). The CDR3 totals 15 residues. The CDR3 DNA sequence: TGTGCCAGCAGCTTGGACAGGGGGCTCGTCGGCGAGCAGTACGTC. Translated: CASSLDRGLVGEQYV.

This chain uses TRBV7-2 with TRBJ2-1, with 7 bases lining up with TRBD2. Looked up from germline, CDR1 is SGHTA and CDR2 is FQGNSA. The V and J ends lost 3 bases and 4 bases, in that order; junction bases with no gene match: 6. CDR3 length: 15 amino acids. The CDR3 region has the DNA TGTGCCAGCAGCTTTTCATACGGGAGGTACAATGAGCAGTTCTTC. Translated: CASSFSYGRYNEQFF. The full variable domain, in which reference TRBV7-2 and TRBJ2-1 provide the parts outside the CDR3, is GAGVSQSPSNKVTEKGKDVELRCDPISGHTALYWYRQSLGQGLEFLIYFQGNSAPDKSGLPSDRFSAERTGGSVSTLTIQRTQQEDSAVYLCASSFSYGRYNEQFFGPGTRLTVL.

As to this clone: At one end the junction does not follow the germline gene, possibly because of a read error. V gene TRBV7-9 combines with J gene TRBJ2-1, with TRBD2 matching 9 bases. This CDR3 spans 16 amino acids. CDR1 is SEHNR and CDR2 is FQNEAQ in the germline V gene (reference sequence). CDR3 sequence reads: CSSSWARGLAEDEQFF. CDR3 DNA: TGTTCCAGCAGCTGGGCCCGGGGACTAGCTGAGGATGAGCAGTTCTTC.

The chain employs TRBV14 and TRBJ2-3; 12 nucleotides line up with TRBD2. V lost 0 bases, J lost 5 bases, and 6 bases stayed unmatched. The CDR3 is 17 amino acids. Germline V gene sequence: CDR1 SGHDN, CDR2 FVKESK. The CDR3 DNA follows: TGTGCCAGCAGCCAAGATCTACGACTAGCGGGGGAAGATACGCAGTATTTT. Translation: CASSQDLRLAGEDTQYF.

A single count supports this clone. The chain links TRBV5-5 to TRBJ2-4, with D possibly matching TRBD2 (6 bases). This CDR3 region has 15 residues. Germline V gene data show CDR1 as SGHKS and CDR2 as YYEKEE (reference sequence). V shed 4 bases and J shed 6 bases, with 17 bases lying between them. The CDR3 DNA is TGTGCCAGCAGCCTCCTGGGGGGTCAGAGAAACATTCAGTACTTC. As protein: CASSLLGGQRNIQYF.

The V and J genes are TRBV11-2 and TRBJ2-1, with a possible D match to TRBD1 (5 bases). The CDR3 length is 13 residues. Germline V gene lookup returns CDR1 SGHAT and CDR2 FQNNGV. Trimming stripped 4 bases from V and 7 bases from J, with 11 bases between. DNA for the CDR3: TGTGCCAGCAGCTGGGGCCCCTTAAATGAGCAGTTCTTC. This encodes CASSWGPLNEQFF.

V is TRBV5-4 and J is TRBJ2-1; tentatively, D is TRBD2 (5 bases). Per the germline V gene, CDR1 is SGHNT and CDR2 is YYREEE (reference sequence). Deletions cut 3 bases from V and 4 bases from J, with 17 bases between. The CDR3 sequence is 16 residues long. DNA for the CDR3: TGTGCCAGCAGCTCAAGAGTGGGAGACGGGTACAATGAGCAGTTCTTC. Protein product: CASSSRVGDGYNEQFF.

This clone was seen more than once but under ten times. This chain connects TRBV19 to TRBJ1-5; 10 bases match TRBD1. Germline V CDR1 and CDR2: LNHDA, SQIVND (reference sequence). The J segment lost 8 bases and the V segment lost 7 bases, leaving 8 bases of the junction unmatched. The CDR3 is made up of 14 amino acids. The CDR3 loop is CASNTDRGLKPQHF. The CDR3 DNA is TGTGCCAGTAACACTGACAGGGGGCTTAAGCCCCAGCATTTT.

V usage is TRBV5-6 and J usage is TRBJ1-1; D gene uncertain. The CDR3 is 12 residues long. CDR1 and CDR2 from the germline V gene are SGHDT and YYEEEE. V lost 4 bases and J 0 bases, leaving 4 bases between the germline ends. The CDR3 DNA reads as TGTGCCAGCAGCCTTTTGAACACTGAAGCTTTCTTT. It is translated as CASSLLNTEAFF.

This sequence joins TRBV6-6 and TRBJ1-2, with TRBD1 identical over 8 bases. The CDR3 covers 16 residues. From germline, CDR1 is MNHNY and CDR2 SVGAGI (reference sequence). J gave up 3 bases and V 6 bases, and 12 bases lay outside the gene matches. Written as DNA, the CDR3 is TGTGCCAGCAGCTCCTCGCTAGGACAGGGAGACTATGGCTACACCTTC. Protein sequence: CASSSSLGQGDYGYTF.

The genes are TRBV7-9 and TRBJ1-1; D may be TRBD1 (5 bases). This CDR3 is built from 13 residues. V lost 5 bases and J lost 0, with 7 bases in between. The germline V gene encodes CDR1 SEHNR and CDR2 FQNEAQ (reference sequence). In DNA form, the CDR3 reads TGTGCCAGCAGCCGGGGGGTGAACACTGAAGCTTTCTTT. Translation gives CASSRGVNTEAFF.

The chain joins TRBV5-1 to TRBJ2-1, with D unclear. The CDR3 is made up of 15 amino acids. Germline V gene sequence: CDR1 SGHRS, CDR2 YFSETQ. The ends were cut back, 4 bases at V and 2 bases at J, with 13 bases in the middle. CDR3 bases: TGCGCCAGCAGCCCAGATACAGATCCCTACAATGAGCAGTTCTTC. Its protein product is CASSPDTDPYNEQFF. Full variable domain (outside the CDR3, taken from reference TRBV5-1 and TRBJ2-1): KAGVTQTPRYLIKTRGQQVTLSCSPISGHRSVSWYQQTPGQGLQFLFEYFSETQRNKGNFPGRFSGRQFSNSRSEMNVSTLELGDSALYLCASSPDTDPYNEQFFGPGTRLTVL.

The chain employs TRBV7-6 and TRBJ2-7; 10 bases are shared with TRBD2. This CDR3 is built from 16 residues. In germline, CDR1 is SGHVS, CDR2 FNYEAQ. Trimming at V came to 5 bases and at J to 5 bases, leaving 12 bases not matched to a gene. The CDR3 loop reads CASSRRLGLAGDEQYF. The CDR3 DNA is TGTGCCAGCAGCCGCAGGCTGGGGCTAGCGGGAGACGAGCAGTACTTC.

V gene TRBV11-2 combines with J gene TRBJ2-3; 9 bases match TRBD2. Germline CDR1 SGHAT, CDR2 FQNNGV. This CDR3 is 14 amino acids long. After removal of 3 bases from V and 5 bases from J, the junction contained 3 bases not matched to a gene. The CDR3, as DNA: TGTGCCAGCAGCTTTAAAGCGGGGGGAGATACGCAGTATTTT. Translation: CASSFKAGGDTQYF.